Listed below are T cell receptor beta chains from one sample, sequenced in a study of cytomegalovirus exposure and HLA in healthy donors. Clones were read by immunoSEQ multiplex PCR, and TCRdb kept only the in-frame ones, dropping some. The sample lists around 110,000 clones, around three quarters seen once, with over 3.5% in the top ten. The sample comprised PBMCs. These receptors all come from a young man in good health and CMV-seropositive. Each CDR3 is given with its conserved first and last residue. The order of the fields is J gene, CDR3 length, V gene, CDR3 protein.

- 11 TRBV4-1 CASSQGLEQYF
TRBJ2-2 13 TRBV7-2 CASSRKGGGELFF
TRBJ1-2 15 TRBV4-1 CASSQVARADYGYTF
TRBJ2-2 15 TRBV5-1 CASSSGQGDTGELFF
- 14 TRBV30 CAWSGDRVRDEQYF
TRBJ1-2 14 TRBV4-2 CASSQGLMDYGYTF
TRBJ2-7 14 TRBV9 CASSPHGTLYEQYF
TRBJ1-4 15 TRBV30 CASRPGTGINEKLFF
TRBJ2-1 13 TRBV7-2 CASSLYFPHEQFF
TRBJ1-4 15 TRBV18 CASSPEGDSPDKLFF
TRBJ1-1 13 TRBV5-6 CASSLYRNTEAFF
TRBJ2-1 15 TRBV7-6 CASSPWDRNYNEQFF
TRBJ2-1 15 TRBV29-1 CSVDFGGQAYNEQFF
- 15 TRBV7-9 CASSSSGLASYEQYF
TRBJ2-3 18 TRBV7-9 CASSSRPGTSGPHDTQYF
TRBJ2-5 14 TRBV7-8 CASSFRRPQETQYF
TRBJ1-2 11 TRBV6-1 CASSGGYGYTF
TRBJ2-7 18 TRBV21-1 CASSKAPGLAGALWEQYF
TRBJ2-1 17 TRBV7-2 CASSPRTSGGSYNEQFF
TRBJ1-4 15 TRBV7-9 CSSSSGQGGDEKLFF
TRBJ2-7 13 TRBV29-1 CSVVPGQSYEQYF
TRBJ2-7 16 TRBV4-3 CASSQEIAGGIYEQYF
TRBJ2-1 14 TRBV11-3 CATRTGAAYNEQFF
TRBJ2-7 13 TRBV2 CASLGGNRAEQYF
TRBJ2-7 13 TRBV5-1 CATPTGPGYEQYF
TRBJ1-1 13 TRBV7-2 CASSLARQGRAFF
TRBJ1-1 14 TRBV7-3 CASSQRGGNTEAFF
TRBJ2-5 15 TRBV10-1 CASNPGGGVSETQYF
TRBJ1-2 17 TRBV5-1 CASSLAPGQGAAYGYTF
TRBJ2-1 14 TRBV18 CASSTDRQYNEQFF
TRBJ2-7 13 TRBV4-3 CASSPFQGYEQYF
TRBJ2-7 16 TRBV4-2 CASSSTGQGSSLEQYF
TRBJ1-2 16 TRBV7-2 CASSARISELNYGYTF
TRBJ1-2 15 TRBV18 CASSPDLTHYYGYTF
TRBJ2-5 15 TRBV7-8 CASRVGGAPRETQYF
TRBJ2-7 15 TRBV6-5 CASSYQHSASYEQYF
TRBJ2-7 13 TRBV7-7 CASSLGENYEQYF
TRBJ2-3 19 TRBV4-1 CASSQVGGLTGATTDTQYF
TRBJ2-7 17 TRBV5-1 CASSLEGLARSSYEQYF
TRBJ1-2 13 TRBV6-1 CASSEAGGDGYTF
TRBJ1-2 14 TRBV5-6 CASRGRQFNYGYTF
TRBJ2-5 15 TRBV6-5 CASSYSTSGGETQYF
TRBJ2-7 18 TRBV12-2 CASRPLSGGPPSNYEQYF
TRBJ2-1 15 TRBV29-1 CSASSGTGPYNEQFF
TRBJ2-7 16 TRBV6-7 CASSTLEPGTSTGQYF
TRBJ2-4 17 TRBV29-1 CSVPHRGGLLAKNIQYF
TRBJ2-4 15 TRBV14 CASSLNGLAKNIQYF
TRBJ1-5 15 TRBV28 CASSVSGQGDQPQHF
- 14 TRBV6-1 CASSADRHSYEQYF
TRBJ1-4 15 TRBV9 CASSVGWSGDEKLFF
TRBJ2-1 18 TRBV7-9 CSSSLYLAGVEGYNEQFF
TRBJ2-7 14 TRBV5-4 CASSLDHSTYEQYF
TRBJ2-7 15 TRBV5-1 CASSLSGQGKTEQYF
TRBJ2-1 14 TRBV6-4 CASPEPAGGGEQFF